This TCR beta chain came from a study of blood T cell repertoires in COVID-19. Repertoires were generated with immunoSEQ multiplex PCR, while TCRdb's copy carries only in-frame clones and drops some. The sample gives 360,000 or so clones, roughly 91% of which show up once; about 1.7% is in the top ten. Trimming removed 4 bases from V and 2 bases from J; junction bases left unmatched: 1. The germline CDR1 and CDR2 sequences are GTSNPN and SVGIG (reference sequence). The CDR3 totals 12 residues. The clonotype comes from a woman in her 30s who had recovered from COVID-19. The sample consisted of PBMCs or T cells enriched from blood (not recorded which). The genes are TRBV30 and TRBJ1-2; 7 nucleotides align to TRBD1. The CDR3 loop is CAWKGQNYGYTF. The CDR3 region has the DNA TGTGCCTGGAAGGGACAGAACTATGGCTACACCTTC. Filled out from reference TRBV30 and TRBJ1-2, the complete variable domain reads SQTIHQWPATLVQPVGSPLSLECTVEGTSNPNLYWYRQAAGRGLQLLFYSVGIGQISSEVPQNLSASRPQDRQFILSSKKLLLSDSGFYLCAWKGQNYGYTFGSGTRLTVV.